This T cell receptor beta chain emerged from a study of T cells after yellow fever vaccination. This clonotype has a single count. What it binds is not known. This clone may be a read error of a much larger clone one base away. Study-level findings and limits: After the booster, roughly 96% of CD4 and approximately 87% of CD8 primary-response clones were re-detected.

Germline lookup yields CDR1 DFQATT and CDR2 SNEGSKA (reference sequence). V was clipped by 6 bases and J by 0 bases, with 9 bases between them. The CDR3 extends over 13 amino acids. Via MiXCR, TCRdb re-called the 5' RACE reads, giving one row per CDR3 protein. The sample consists of about 240,000 distinct CDR3 sequences, 6.9% of them appearing once. Sequencing used CD4+ T cells sorted from PBMCs, obtained 15 days after the yellow fever booster vaccination. The TCR comes from a man aged 25-40 years who received the YFV17D yellow fever vaccine. The chain recombines TRBV20-1 with TRBJ1-5; D is ambiguous. As DNA, the CDR3 is TGCAGTGCAAGGAGAGATAGCAATCAGCCCCAGCATTTT. Translation gives CSARRDSNQPQHF.